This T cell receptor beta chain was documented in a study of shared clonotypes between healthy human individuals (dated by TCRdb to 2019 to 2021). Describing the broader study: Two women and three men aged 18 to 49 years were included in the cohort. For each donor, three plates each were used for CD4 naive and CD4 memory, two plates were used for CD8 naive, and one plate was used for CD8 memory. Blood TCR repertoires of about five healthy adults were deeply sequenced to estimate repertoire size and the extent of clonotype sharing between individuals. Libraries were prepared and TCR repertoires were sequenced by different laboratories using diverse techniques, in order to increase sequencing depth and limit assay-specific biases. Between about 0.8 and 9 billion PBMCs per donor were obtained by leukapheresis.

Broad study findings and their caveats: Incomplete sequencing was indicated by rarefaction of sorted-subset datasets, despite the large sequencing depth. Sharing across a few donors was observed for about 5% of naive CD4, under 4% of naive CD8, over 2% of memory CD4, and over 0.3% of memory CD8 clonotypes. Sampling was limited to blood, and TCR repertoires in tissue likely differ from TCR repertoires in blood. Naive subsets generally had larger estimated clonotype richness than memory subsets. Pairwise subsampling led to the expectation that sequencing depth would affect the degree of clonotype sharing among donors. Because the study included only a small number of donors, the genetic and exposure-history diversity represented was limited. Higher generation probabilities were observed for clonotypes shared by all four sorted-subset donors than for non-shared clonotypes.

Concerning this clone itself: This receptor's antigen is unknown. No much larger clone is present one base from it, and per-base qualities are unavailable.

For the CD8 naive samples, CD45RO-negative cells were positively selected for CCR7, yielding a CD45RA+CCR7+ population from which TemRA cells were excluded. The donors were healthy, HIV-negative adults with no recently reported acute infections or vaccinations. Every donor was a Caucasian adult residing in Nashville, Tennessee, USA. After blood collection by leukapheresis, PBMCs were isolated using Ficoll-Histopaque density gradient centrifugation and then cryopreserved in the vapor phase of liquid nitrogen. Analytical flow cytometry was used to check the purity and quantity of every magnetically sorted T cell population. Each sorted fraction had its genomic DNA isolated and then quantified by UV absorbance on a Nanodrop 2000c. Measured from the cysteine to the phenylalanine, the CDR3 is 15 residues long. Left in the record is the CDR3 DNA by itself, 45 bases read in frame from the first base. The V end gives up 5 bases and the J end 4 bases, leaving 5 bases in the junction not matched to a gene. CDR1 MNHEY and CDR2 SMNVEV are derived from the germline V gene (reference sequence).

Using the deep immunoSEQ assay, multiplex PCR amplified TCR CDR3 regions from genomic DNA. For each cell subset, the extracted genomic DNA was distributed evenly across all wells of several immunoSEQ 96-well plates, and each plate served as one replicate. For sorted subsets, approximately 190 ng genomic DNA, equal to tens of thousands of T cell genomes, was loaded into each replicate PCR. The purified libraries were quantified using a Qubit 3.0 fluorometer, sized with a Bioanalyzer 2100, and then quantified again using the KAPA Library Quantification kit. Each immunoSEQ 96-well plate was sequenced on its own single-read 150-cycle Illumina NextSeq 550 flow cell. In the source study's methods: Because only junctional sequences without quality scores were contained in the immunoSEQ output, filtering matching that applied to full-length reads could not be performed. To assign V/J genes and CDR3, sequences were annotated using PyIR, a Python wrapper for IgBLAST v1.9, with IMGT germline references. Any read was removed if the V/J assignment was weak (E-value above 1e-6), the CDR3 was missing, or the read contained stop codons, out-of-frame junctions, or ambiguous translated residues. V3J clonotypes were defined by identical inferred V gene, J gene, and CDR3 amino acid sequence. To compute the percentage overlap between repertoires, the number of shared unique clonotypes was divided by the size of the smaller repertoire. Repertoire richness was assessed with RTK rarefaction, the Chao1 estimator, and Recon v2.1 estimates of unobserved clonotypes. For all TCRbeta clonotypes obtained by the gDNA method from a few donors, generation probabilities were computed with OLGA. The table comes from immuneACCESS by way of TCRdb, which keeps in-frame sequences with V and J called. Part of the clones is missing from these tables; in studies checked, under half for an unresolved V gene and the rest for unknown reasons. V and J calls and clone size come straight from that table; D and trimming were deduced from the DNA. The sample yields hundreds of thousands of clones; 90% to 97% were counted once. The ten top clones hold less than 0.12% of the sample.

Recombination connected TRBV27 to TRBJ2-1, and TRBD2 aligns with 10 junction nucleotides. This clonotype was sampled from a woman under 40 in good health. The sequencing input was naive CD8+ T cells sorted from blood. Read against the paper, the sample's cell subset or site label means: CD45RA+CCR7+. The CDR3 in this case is CASSIGLAEYNEQFF. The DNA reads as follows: TGTGCCAGCAGTATCGGACTAGCGGAATACAATGAGCAGTTCTTC.